This entry concerns a single TCR beta chain. These data are taken from a study of blood T cell repertoires in COVID-19. The overall study: Italy, Spain and the United States were the sources of the convalescent and acute COVID-19 samples. Sample material is recorded as cDNA or gDNA derived from T cells, B-cell-depleted T cells, or PBMCs.

The germline V gene has CDR1 SGHRS and CDR2 YFSETQ. V dropped 0 bases and J dropped 5; count of bases not matched to a gene: 8. The CDR3 consists of 17 residues. In the study's own analysis: Scientists estimated how many nucleated cells there were by amplifying reference gene primers. Repertoires were generated with immunoSEQ multiplex PCR, while TCRdb's copy carries only in-frame clones and drops some. D and trimming come from the DNA, and the V and J calls and clone size come from that table. The sample has about 260,000 clones, 83% seen once; the top ten hold roughly a tenth. The TCR comes from a woman aged 45-59 years who had recovered from COVID-19. Material: peripheral blood. The V call is TRBV5-1, the J call TRBJ2-3; 11 nucleotides match TRBD2. The DNA of the CDR3 is TGCGCCAGCAGCTTGGCCGCCCTAGCGGGGGGAGGAGATACGCAGTATTTT. Its translation: CASSLAALAGGGDTQYF.